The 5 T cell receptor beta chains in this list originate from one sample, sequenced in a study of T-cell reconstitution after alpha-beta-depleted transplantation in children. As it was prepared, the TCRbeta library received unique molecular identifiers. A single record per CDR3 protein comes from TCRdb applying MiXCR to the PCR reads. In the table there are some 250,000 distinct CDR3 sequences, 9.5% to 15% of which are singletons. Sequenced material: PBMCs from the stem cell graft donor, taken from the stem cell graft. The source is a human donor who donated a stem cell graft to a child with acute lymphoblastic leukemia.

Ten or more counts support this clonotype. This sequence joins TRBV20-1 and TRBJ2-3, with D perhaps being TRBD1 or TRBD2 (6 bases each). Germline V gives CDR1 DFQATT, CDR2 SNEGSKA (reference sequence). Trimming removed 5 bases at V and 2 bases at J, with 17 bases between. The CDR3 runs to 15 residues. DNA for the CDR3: TGCAGTGCTCGGGGCGGTGGGGGGCTCACAGATACGCAGTATTTT. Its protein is CSARGGGGLTDTQYF.

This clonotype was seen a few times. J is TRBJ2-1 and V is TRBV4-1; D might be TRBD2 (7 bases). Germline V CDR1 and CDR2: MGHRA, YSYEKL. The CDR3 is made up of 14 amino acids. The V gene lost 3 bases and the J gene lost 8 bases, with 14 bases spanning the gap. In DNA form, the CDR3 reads TGCGCCAGCAGCCATGGCGAGGGGGGGGATGAGCAGTTCTTC. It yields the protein CASSHGEGGDEQFF.

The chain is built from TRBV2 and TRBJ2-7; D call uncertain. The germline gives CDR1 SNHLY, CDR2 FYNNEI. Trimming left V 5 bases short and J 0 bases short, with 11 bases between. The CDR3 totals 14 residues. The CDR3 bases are TGTGCCAGCAGTTACGGCAGGAGCTCCTACGAGCAGTACTTC. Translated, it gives CASSYGRSSYEQYF.

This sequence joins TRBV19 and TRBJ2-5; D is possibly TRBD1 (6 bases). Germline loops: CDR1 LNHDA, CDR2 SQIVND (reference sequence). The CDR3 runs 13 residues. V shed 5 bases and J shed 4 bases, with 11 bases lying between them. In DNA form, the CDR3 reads TGTGCCAGTAGTTTGGACAGTGGAGAGACCCAGTACTTC. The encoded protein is CASSLDSGETQYF.

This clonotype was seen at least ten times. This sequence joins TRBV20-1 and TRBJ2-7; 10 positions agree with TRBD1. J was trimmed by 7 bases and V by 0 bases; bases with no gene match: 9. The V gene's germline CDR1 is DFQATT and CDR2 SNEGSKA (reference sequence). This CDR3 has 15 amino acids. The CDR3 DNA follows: TGCAGTGCTAGAGATCCGGGACAGGGGAACCGTGAGCAGTACTTC. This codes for CSARDPGQGNREQYF.